The clone carrying this TCR beta chain was seen more than once but under ten times. Its antigen remains unidentified. The record originates from a study of lymphopenia after photon versus proton radiotherapy. Study-wide findings and caveats: Under photons, naive T cells and diversity fell while effector/memory populations rose. After lymphocyte nadir, photon-treated repertoires showed oligoclonal expansion, especially CD8+ Temra.

Using immunoSEQ multiplex PCR, the repertoire was profiled, and TCRdb retains in-frame clones only, with some absent. Altogether approximately 17,000 clones are present, around 90% being singletons, with the ten largest covering about 6%. Trimming took 2 bases from V and 14 from J, leaving 13 bases between them. Germline CDR1 MNHNS, CDR2 SASEGT. The CDR3 is made up of 13 amino acids. The source material was peripheral blood, sampled from a patient treated with photon-based radiotherapy. The chain combines TRBV6-1 with TRBJ1-6, with unresolved D. The sequence was collected from a man in his sixties with pancreatic cancer. The chain's CDR3 is CASSEYVSPALHF. The CDR3 nucleotides read TGTGCCAGCAGTGAATACGTGTCACCCGCCCTCCACTTT.